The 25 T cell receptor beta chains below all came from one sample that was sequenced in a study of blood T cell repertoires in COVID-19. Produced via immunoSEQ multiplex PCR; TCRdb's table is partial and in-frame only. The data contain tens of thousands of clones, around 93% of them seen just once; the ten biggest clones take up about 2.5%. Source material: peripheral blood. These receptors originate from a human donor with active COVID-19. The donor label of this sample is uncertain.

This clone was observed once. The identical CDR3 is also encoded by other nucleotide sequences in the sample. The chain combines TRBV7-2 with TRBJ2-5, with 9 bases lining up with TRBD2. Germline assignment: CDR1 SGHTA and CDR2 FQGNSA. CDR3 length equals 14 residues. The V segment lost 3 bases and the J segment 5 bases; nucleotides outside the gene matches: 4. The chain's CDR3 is CASSLSGGRETQYF. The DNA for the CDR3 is TGTGCCAGCAGCTTGAGCGGGGGGAGGGAGACCCAGTACTTC.

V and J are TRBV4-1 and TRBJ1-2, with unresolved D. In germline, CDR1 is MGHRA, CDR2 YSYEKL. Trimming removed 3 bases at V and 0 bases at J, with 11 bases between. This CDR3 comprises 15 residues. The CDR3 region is CASSHDEVSNYGYTF. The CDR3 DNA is TGCGCCAGCAGCCACGACGAGGTATCTAACTATGGCTACACCTTC.

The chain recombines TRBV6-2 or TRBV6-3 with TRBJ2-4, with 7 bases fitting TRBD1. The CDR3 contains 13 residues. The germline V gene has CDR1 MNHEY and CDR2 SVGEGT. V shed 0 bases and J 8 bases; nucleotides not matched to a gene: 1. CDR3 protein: CASSYSTGYIQYF. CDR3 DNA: TGTGCCAGCAGTTACTCGACAGGGTACATTCAGTACTTC.

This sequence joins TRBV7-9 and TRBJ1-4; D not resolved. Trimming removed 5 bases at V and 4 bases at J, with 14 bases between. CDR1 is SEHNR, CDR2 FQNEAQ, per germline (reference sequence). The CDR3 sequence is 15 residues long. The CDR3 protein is CASSLNPGFNEKLFF. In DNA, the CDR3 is TGTGCCAGCAGCCTAAACCCCGGGTTTAATGAAAAACTGTTTTTT.

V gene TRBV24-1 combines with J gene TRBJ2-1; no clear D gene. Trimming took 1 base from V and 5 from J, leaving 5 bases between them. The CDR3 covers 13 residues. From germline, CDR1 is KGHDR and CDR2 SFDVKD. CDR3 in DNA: TGTGCCACCAGTGATTTCCATCACAATGAGCAGTTCTTC. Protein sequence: CATSDFHHNEQFF.

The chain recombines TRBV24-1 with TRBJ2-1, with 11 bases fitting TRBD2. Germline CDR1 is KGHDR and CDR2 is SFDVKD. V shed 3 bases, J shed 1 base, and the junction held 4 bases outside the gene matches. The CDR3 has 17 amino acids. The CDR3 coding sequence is TGTGCCACCAGTGATCCGACTAGCGGGGAGTCCTACAATGAGCAGTTCTTC. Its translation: CATSDPTSGESYNEQFF.

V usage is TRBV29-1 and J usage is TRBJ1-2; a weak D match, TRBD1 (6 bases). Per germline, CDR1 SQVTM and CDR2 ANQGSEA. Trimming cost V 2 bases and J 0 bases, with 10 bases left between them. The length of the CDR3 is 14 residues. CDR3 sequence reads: CSVEWDTANYGYTF. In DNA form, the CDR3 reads TGCAGCGTTGAATGGGACACAGCTAACTATGGCTACACCTTC.

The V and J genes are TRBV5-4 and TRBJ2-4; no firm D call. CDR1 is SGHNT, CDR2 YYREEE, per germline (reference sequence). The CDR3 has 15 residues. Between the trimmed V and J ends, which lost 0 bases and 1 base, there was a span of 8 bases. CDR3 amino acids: CASSLVGLAKNIQYF. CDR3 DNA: TGTGCCAGCAGCTTGGTCGGGTTGGCCAAAAACATTCAGTACTTC.

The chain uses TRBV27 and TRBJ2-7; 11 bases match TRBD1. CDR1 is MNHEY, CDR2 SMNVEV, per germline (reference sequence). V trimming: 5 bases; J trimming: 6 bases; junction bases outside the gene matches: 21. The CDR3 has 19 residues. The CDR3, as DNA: TGTGCCAGCAGTCCGACCCCCAGGTCGGGGACAGGGGGTCGAGGCGAGCAGTACTTC. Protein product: CASSPTPRSGTGGRGEQYF.

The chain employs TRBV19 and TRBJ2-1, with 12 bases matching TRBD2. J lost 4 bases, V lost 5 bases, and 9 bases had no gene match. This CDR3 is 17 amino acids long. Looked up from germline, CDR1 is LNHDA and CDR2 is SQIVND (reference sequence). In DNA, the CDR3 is TGTGCCAGTAGTTCCTCGACTAGCGGGGGCCCGTACAATGAGCAGTTCTTC. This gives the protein CASSSSTSGGPYNEQFF.

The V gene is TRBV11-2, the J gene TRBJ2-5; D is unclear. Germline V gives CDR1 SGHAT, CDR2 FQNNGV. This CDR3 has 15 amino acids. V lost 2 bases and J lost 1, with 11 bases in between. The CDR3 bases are TGTGCCAGCAGCTTATCTGGCCAGGCCCAAGAGACCCAGTACTTC. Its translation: CASSLSGQAQETQYF.

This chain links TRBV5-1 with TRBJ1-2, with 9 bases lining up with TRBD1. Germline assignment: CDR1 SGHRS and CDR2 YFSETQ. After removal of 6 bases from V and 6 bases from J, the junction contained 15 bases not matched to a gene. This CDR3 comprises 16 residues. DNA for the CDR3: TGCGCCAGCACTTCATCCCCCGCCGGGACAGGGAATGGCTACACCTTC. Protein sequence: CASTSSPAGTGNGYTF.

CDR3 region: CASSSLGGSEKLFF. CDR3 DNA sequence: TGTGCCAGCAGCTCCCTAGGTGGAAGTGAAAAACTGTTTTTT. The chain couples TRBV7-2 to TRBJ1-4; D call uncertain. V was shortened by 4 bases and J by 7 bases, with 13 bases between the two germline ends. CDR1 and CDR2 (germline): SGHTA, FQGNSA. This CDR3 spans 14 amino acids.

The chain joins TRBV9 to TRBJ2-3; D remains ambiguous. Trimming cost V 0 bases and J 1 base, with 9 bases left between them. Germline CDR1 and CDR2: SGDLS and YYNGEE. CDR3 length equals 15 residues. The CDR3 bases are TGTGCCAGCAGCGTAGTGCAGGCCCGCACAGATACGCAGTATTTT. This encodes CASSVVQARTDTQYF.

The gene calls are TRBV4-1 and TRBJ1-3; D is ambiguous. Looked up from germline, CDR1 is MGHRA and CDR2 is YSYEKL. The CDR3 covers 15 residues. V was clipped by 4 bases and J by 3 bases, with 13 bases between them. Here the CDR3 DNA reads TGCGCCAGCAGCCGACCCAGCGGCAGTGGAAACACCATATATTTT. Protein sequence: CASSRPSGSGNTIYF.

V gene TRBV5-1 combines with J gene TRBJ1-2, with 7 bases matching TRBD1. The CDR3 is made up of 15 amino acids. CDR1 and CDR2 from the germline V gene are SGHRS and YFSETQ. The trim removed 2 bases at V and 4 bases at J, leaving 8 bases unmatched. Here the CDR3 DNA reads TGCGCCAGCAGCTTAAATATGGGACAGCGCTATGGCTACACCTTC. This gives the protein CASSLNMGQRYGYTF.

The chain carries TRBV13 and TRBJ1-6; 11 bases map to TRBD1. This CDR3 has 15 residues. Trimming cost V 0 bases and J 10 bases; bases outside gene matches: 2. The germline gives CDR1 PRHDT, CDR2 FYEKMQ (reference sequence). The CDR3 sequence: CASSLGGQGASPLHF. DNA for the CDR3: TGTGCCAGCAGCTTAGGTGGACAGGGGGCATCACCCCTCCACTTT. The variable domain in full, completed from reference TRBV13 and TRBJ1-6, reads AAGVIQSPRHLIKEKRETATLKCYPIPRHDTVYWYQQGPGQDPQFLISFYEKMQSDKGSIPDRFSAQQFSDYHSELNMSSLELGDSALYFCASSLGGQGASPLHFGNGTRLTVT.

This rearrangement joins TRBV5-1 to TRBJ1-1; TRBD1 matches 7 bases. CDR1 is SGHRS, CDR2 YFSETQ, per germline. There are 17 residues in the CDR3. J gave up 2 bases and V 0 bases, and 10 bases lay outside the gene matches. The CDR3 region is CASSLGLPGQLNTEAFF. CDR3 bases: TGCGCCAGCAGCTTGGGCCTTCCGGGACAGCTAAACACTGAAGCTTTCTTT.

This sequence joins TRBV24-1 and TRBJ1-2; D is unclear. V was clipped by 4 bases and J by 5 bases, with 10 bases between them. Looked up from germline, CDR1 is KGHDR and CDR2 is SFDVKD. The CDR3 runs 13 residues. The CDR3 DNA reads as TGTGCCACCAGTGACTCCGAGCGGTATGGCTACACCTTC. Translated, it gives CATSDSERYGYTF.

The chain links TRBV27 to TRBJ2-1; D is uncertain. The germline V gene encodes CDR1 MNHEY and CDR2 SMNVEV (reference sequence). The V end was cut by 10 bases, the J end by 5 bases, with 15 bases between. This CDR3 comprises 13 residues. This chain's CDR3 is CATLRSNDNEQFF. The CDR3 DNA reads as TGTGCCACCCTCAGGTCCAATGACAATGAGCAGTTCTTC.

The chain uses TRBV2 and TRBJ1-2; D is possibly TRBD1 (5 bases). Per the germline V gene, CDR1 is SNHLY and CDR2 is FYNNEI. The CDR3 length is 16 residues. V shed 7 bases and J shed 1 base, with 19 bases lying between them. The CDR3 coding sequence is TGTGCCAGCACCGAAGGTGACAGATCATTTAACTATGGCTACACCTTC. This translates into CASTEGDRSFNYGYTF. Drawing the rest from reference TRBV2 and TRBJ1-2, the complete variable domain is EPEVTQTPSHQVTQMGQEVILRCVPISNHLYFYWYRQILGQKVEFLVSFYNNEISEKSEIFDDQFSVERPDGSNFTLKIRSTKLEDSAMYFCASTEGDRSFNYGYTFGSGTRLTVV.

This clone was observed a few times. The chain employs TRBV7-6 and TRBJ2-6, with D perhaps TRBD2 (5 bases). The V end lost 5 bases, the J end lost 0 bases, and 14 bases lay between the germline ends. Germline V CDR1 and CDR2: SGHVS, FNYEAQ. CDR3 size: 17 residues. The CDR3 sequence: CASSKTGLNSGANVLTF. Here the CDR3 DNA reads TGTGCCAGCAGCAAAACCGGACTGAACTCTGGGGCCAACGTCCTGACTTTC.

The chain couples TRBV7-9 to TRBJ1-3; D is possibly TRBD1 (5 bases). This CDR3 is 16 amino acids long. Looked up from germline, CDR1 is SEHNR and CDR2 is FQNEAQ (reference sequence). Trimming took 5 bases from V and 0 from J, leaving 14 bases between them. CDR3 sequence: CASSPAQGFSGNTIYF. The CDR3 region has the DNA TGTGCCAGCAGCCCGGCCCAGGGCTTCTCTGGAAACACCATATATTTT.

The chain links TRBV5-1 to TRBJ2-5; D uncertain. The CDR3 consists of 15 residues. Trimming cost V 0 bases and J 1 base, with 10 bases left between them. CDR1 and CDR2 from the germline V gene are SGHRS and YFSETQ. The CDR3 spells CASSLAATVQETQYF. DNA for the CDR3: TGCGCCAGCAGCTTGGCCGCAACAGTCCAAGAGACCCAGTACTTC.

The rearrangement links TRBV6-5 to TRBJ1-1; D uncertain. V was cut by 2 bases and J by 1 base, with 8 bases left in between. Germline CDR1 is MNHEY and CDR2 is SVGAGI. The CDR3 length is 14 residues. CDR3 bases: TGTGCCAGCAGTTACAGGAGTGGGAACACTGAAGCTTTCTTT. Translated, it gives CASSYRSGNTEAFF.